The rows below give T cell receptor beta chains drawn from one sample of a study of T-cell reconstitution after alpha-beta-depleted transplantation in children. TCRdb re-called the PCR reads through MiXCR, storing one row per CDR3 protein. Of some 500,000 distinct CDR3 sequences listed, around 20% are singletons. This sample comprised PBMCs from the stem cell graft donor, obtained from the stem cell graft. The source is a human donor who donated a stem cell graft to a child with acute lymphoblastic leukemia. The CDR3 runs from the conserved cysteine through the conserved F or W. Fields, in order: D gene, CDR3 length, V gene, clone size, J gene, CDR3 DNA, CDR3 protein. The D gene is left open where the match is weak. The size entry is marked missing in some rows and otherwise reads once, few, many or a size class.

TRBD2	14	TRBV20-1	.	TRBJ2-1	TGCAGTGCTAGAGGTCTAGCGGGAGATGTAGAGCAGTTCTTC	CSARGLAGDVEQFF
.	16	TRBV24-1	few	TRBJ2-3	TGTGCCACCAGTGATACGAGGACATCTCCCCCAGATACGCAGTATTTT	CATSDTRTSPPDTQYF
TRBD2	15	TRBV20-1	few	TRBJ2-3	TGCAGTGCTAGAGAGGTAGCGGGAGTCGCAGATACGCAGTATTTT	CSAREVAGVADTQYF
.	13	TRBV27	.	TRBJ2-7	TGTGCCAGCAGTTTCAGTAGCGACTACGAGCAGTACTTC	CASSFSSDYEQYF
TRBD1	12	TRBV5-1	few	TRBJ1-2	TGCGCCAGCAGCTACATGACAGGGGACTACACCTTC	CASSYMTGDYTF
.	14	TRBV3-1	.	TRBJ2-1	TGTGCCAGCAGCCTGACCCGTCTTCGCCATGAGCAGTTCTTC	CASSLTRLRHEQFF
.	12	TRBV10-3	few	TRBJ2-1	TGTGCCATCAGGGGGATGGACAATGAGCAGTTCTTC	CAIRGMDNEQFF
TRBD2	15	TRBV5-5	.	TRBJ2-1	TGTGCCAGCAGCTTTATGCTAGCGGGAGACAATGAGCAGTTCTTC	CASSFMLAGDNEQFF
.	12	TRBV6-5	.	TRBJ1-2	TGTGCCACCTTGGACAGCTCGGGGGGCTACACCTTC	CATLDSSGGYTF
TRBD2	19	TRBV12-3/TRBV12-4	.	TRBJ2-5	TGTGCCAGCAGTTTCTACCTAACCTCTAGCGGTCCTCAGGAAGAGACCCAGTACTTC	CASSFYLTSSGPQEETQYF
.	14	TRBV29-1	few	TRBJ1-1	TGCAGCGTTGATCCCGGCGCCGGGTACACTGAAGCTTTCTTT	CSVDPGAGYTEAFF
.	11	TRBV12-3/TRBV12-4	few	TRBJ2-3	TGTGCCAGCACTAGAACAGATACGCAGTATTTT	CASTRTDTQYF
.	12	TRBV2	few	TRBJ2-3	TGTGCCAGCGGGGGGCAGACCGATACGCAGTATTTT	CASGGQTDTQYF
TRBD2	14	TRBV4-1	.	TRBJ2-7	TGCGCCAGCAGCCCCCCTCGGGGCGGGAGCGAGCAGTACTTC	CASSPPRGGSEQYF
.	13	TRBV20-1	few	TRBJ2-3	TGCAGTGCTAGCTCTGCGCTTCCAGATACGCAGTATTTT	CSASSALPDTQYF
TRBD2	15	TRBV7-3	.	TRBJ2-1	TGTGCCAGCAGCCCCTTTAGCGGGAATGGCTATGAGCAGTTCTTC	CASSPFSGNGYEQFF
.	16	TRBV5-4	.	TRBJ2-5	TGTGCCAGCAGCTCAGGGACAAAGCTATACCAAGAGACCCAGTACTTC	CASSSGTKLYQETQYF
.	15	TRBV19	few	TRBJ1-5	TGTGCCAGTAGTTGGTCAGGGACAAGCAATCAGCCCCAGCATTTT	CASSWSGTSNQPQHF
TRBD1	15	TRBV12-3/TRBV12-4	.	TRBJ2-7	TGTGCCAGCAGTTTCGTACCGGACAGGGTCTACGAGCAGTACTTC	CASSFVPDRVYEQYF
.	13	TRBV4-2	.	TRBJ2-1	TGTGCCAGCAGCCCCGGGCAGCGTGGTGAGCAGTTCTTC	CASSPGQRGEQFF
.	14	TRBV5-5	many	TRBJ2-3	TGTGCCAGCAGCTTGGCGGGGTACACAGATACGCAGTATTTT	CASSLAGYTDTQYF
TRBD1	15	TRBV2	few	TRBJ1-1	TGTGCCAGCAGTGTTTGGGAGGGGGCGAACACTGAAGCTTTCTTT	CASSVWEGANTEAFF
TRBD2	15	TRBV7-6	.	TRBJ2-1	TGTGCCAGCAGCTTAGACGGGATGGCGGGAGCCACGCAGTTCTTC	CASSLDGMAGATQFF
.	17	TRBV15	.	TRBJ2-1	TGTGCCACCAGCAGAGAATCCCTAGCGCACCACTACAATGAGCAGTTCTTC	CATSRESLAHHYNEQFF
.	16	TRBV12-3/TRBV12-4	.	TRBJ2-3	TGTGCCAGCAGTCCATTAAGCGGGCCTGACTCAGATACGCAGTATTTT	CASSPLSGPDSDTQYF
.	16	TRBV12-3/TRBV12-4	few	TRBJ2-7	TGTGCCAGCAGTCTCGCACGCCCCGGGTTAGGGTACGAGCAGTACTTC	CASSLARPGLGYEQYF
.	13	TRBV7-2	few	TRBJ2-7	TGTGCCAGCAGCCGTGGACCGGGCTACGAGCAGTACTTC	CASSRGPGYEQYF
.	11	TRBV20-1	.	TRBJ1-1	TGCAGTGCGGGGGAGGGCCTAGAAGCTTTCTTT	CSAGEGLEAFF
.	15	TRBV13	.	TRBJ1-2	TGTGCCAGCAGCTTAGGAGGGAAGGAGGACTATGGCTACACCTTC	CASSLGGKEDYGYTF
.	12	TRBV11-1	.	TRBJ2-7	TGTGCCAGCAGCTTGTCCAACTACGAGCAGTACTTC	CASSLSNYEQYF
.	12	TRBV6-6	once	TRBJ2-7	TGTGCCAGCGGGCAGATCTCCTACGAGCAGTACTTC	CASGQISYEQYF
TRBD1	14	TRBV11-2	few	TRBJ1-5	TGTGCCAGCAGCTCAGGACAGGGGATCCAGCCCCAGCATTTT	CASSSGQGIQPQHF
.	17	TRBV12-3/TRBV12-4	few	TRBJ2-2	TGTGCCAGCAGCTCAGACCTTCAGGGCGCGAACACCGGGGAGCTGTTTTTT	CASSSDLQGANTGELFF
.	14	TRBV12-3/TRBV12-4	few	TRBJ2-7	TGTGCCAGCAGTTTCAATCAAGGGGCCTACGAGCAGTACTTC	CASSFNQGAYEQYF
TRBD1	18	TRBV20-1	few	TRBJ2-1	TGCAGTGCTAGAGGGGGGACAGGGGGCATGGGCTCCTACAATGAGCAGTTCTTC	CSARGGTGGMGSYNEQFF
TRBD2	16	TRBV12-3/TRBV12-4	few	TRBJ2-1	TGTGCCAGCACCCCAAGCGGCCTAGCGGGCCGGAATGAGCAGTTCTTC	CASTPSGLAGRNEQFF
.	13	TRBV7-9	.	TRBJ1-1	TGTGCCAGCAGCTTACAGGGGCAGTCTGAAGCTTTCTTT	CASSLQGQSEAFF
TRBD1	15	TRBV6-2/TRBV6-3	.	TRBJ2-7	TGTGCCAGCAGTGCTCAGGGGGTGGGAACCTACGAGCAGTACTTC	CASSAQGVGTYEQYF
TRBD2	16	TRBV24-1	few	TRBJ2-1	TGTGCCACCAGTGAATCCAGAGCGGGAGACTACAATGAGCAGTTCTTC	CATSESRAGDYNEQFF
.	14	TRBV5-1	.	TRBJ1-6	TGCGCCAGCAGCGTCCCCCAAGGCGATTCACCCCTCCACTTT	CASSVPQGDSPLHF
.	14	TRBV18	.	TRBJ2-2	TGTGCCAGCTCACTGCAACAGGGCACCGGGGAGCTGTTTTTT	CASSLQQGTGELFF
TRBD2	14	TRBV20-1	few	TRBJ2-1	TGCAGTGCTTTCTCCGGGACTAGCTACAATGAGCAGTTCTTC	CSAFSGTSYNEQFF
TRBD2	13	TRBV7-2	many	TRBJ2-5	TGTGCCAGCAGCCCTGGACTAGCGGGAGAGCCTTACTTC	CASSPGLAGEPYF
.	13	TRBV12-3/TRBV12-4	.	TRBJ2-7	TGTGCCAGCGCCCCCCCGGAGACCTACGAGCAGTACTTC	CASAPPETYEQYF
TRBD1	14	TRBV29-1	.	TRBJ2-7	TGCAGCGTTGAGGGGACAGGGGCGGGATACGAGCAGTACTTC	CSVEGTGAGYEQYF
.	13	TRBV6-5	few	TRBJ1-2	TGTGCCAGCAGTCCCGCGATTAACTATGGCTACACCTTC	CASSPAINYGYTF